This T cell receptor beta chain appears in the sequencing data of a study of early T cells in non-severe SARS-CoV-2 infection. This clonotype was observed at least ten times. TCRdb fed the 5' RACE reads into MiXCR, producing one record per CDR3 protein. The profile shows around 78,000 distinct CDR3 sequences, about a tenth of them singletons. V was shortened by 0 bases and J by 1 base, with 10 bases between the two germline ends. CDR3 length equals 15 residues. Germline lookup yields CDR1 SNHLY and CDR2 FYNNEI. This clonotype originated in an adult who was a healthcare worker with PCR-confirmed SARS-CoV-2 infection or an uninfected control (not recorded which). The rearrangement links TRBV2 to TRBJ2-7; D is unresolved. Material: whole blood, obtained at baseline. The CDR3 sequence is CASSEALRKSYEQYF. The CDR3 region has the DNA TGTGCCAGCAGTGAAGCGCTTCGGAAGTCCTACGAGCAGTACTTC.